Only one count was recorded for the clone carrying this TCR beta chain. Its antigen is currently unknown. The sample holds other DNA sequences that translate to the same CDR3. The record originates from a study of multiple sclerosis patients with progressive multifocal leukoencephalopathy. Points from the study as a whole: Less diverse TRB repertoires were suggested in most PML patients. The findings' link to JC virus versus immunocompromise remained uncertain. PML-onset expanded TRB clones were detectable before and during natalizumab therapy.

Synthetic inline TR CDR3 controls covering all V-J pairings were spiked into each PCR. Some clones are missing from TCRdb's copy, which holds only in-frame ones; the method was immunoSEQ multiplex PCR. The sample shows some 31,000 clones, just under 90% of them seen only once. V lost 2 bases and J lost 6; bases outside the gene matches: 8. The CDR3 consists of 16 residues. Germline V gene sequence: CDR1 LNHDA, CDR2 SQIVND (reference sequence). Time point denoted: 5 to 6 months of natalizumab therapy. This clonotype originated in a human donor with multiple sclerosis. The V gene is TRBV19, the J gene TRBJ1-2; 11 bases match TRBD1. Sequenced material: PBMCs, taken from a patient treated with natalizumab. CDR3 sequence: CASSISLGQGGHGYTF. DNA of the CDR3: TGTGCCAGTAGTATATCCCTGGGACAGGGGGGTCATGGCTACACCTTC.